The clone carrying this T cell receptor (beta chain) occurred many times. TCRdb redid the calling of the RACE reads with MiXCR, one entry per CDR3 protein. The sample has 150,000 to 200,000 distinct CDR3 sequences, more than 25% seen once. The CDR3 is made up of 14 amino acids. CDR1 is DFQATT and CDR2 is SNEGSKA in the germline V gene (reference sequence). After removal of 6 bases from V and 3 bases from J, the junction contained 6 bases not matched to a gene. Time point in this sample: pre-sensitization, week 0. Treatment in this sample: therapeutic diphenylcyclopropenone sensitization with weekly scalp DPC. The data derive from a study of human T cells and chemical hapten exposure.

The chain couples TRBV20-1 to TRBJ2-3; TRBD2 matches 10 bases. The TCR was taken from a woman aged 30 to 39 with alopecia areata. Some clones in this sample may be carry-over from other donors' samples. The source material was whole blood, sampled in connection with sensitization to the hapten diphenylcyclopropenone (DPC). CDR3 in amino acids: CSARLAGATDTQYF. As DNA, the CDR3 is TGCAGTGCCAGGCTAGCGGGAGCAACAGATACGCAGTATTTT.